These 25 T cell receptor beta chains originate from one sample sequenced in a study of regulatory dendritic cells for organ transplantation. These receptors have no known antigen. Allogeneic regulatory or mature dendritic cells were co-cultured for four to six days with CFSE-labeled sorted T cells at 1:10. Clones were read by immunoSEQ multiplex PCR, and TCRdb kept only the in-frame ones, dropping some. The table includes approximately 10,000 clones, 65% to 80% detected once. Sequencing was carried out using memory CD4+ T cells from blood cultured with regulatory dendritic cells. Sample subset: CD45RO+ memory T cells. The receptors were sampled from a human donor in good health.

In the case of this clone: Other DNA sequences in the sample encode the same CDR3. The rearrangement joins TRBV7-2 to TRBJ2-3; TRBD2 aligns across 11 bases. Germline CDR1 SGHTA, CDR2 FQGNSA. The CDR3 loop spans 15 amino acids. With V trimmed by 1 base and J by 4 bases, 1 base remained unmatched. CDR3 coding DNA: TGTGCCAGCAGCTTAGGGGGACTAGCGGCAGATACGCAGTATTTT. Protein: CASSLGGLAADTQYF.

The J gene is TRBJ1-1, the V gene TRBV27; no definite D call. The CDR3 length is 13 residues. The V end lost 5 bases, the J end lost 5 bases, and 12 bases lay between the germline ends. Germline V gene sequence: CDR1 MNHEY, CDR2 SMNVEV (reference sequence). For the CDR3, the DNA is TGTGCCAGCAGTCTAGACCACCGAACTGAAGCTTTCTTT. The encoded protein is CASSLDHRTEAFF.

This clone has a single count. Here the CDR3 reads CASSPRMAYEQYF. The CDR3 region has the DNA TGTGCCAGCAGCCCGCGTATGGCCTACGAGCAGTACTTC. J is TRBJ2-7 and V is TRBV7-2; D remains ambiguous. The ends were cut back, 5 bases at V and 2 bases at J, with 10 bases in the middle. The germline gives CDR1 SGHTA, CDR2 FQGNSA. The CDR3 covers 13 residues.

The CDR3 sequence: CASSSGGPAKNIQYF. The CDR3 DNA is TGCGCCAGCAGCTCAGGGGGGCCCGCAAAAAACATTCAGTACTTC. The chain joins TRBV4-1 to TRBJ2-4; D possibly corresponds to TRBD1 (7 bases). V shed 5 bases and J shed 4 bases, with 15 bases lying between them. Germline lookup yields CDR1 MGHRA and CDR2 YSYEKL. This CDR3 is built from 15 residues.

The rearrangement links TRBV7-2 to TRBJ1-6, with 7 bases aligning to TRBD1. The germline V gene has CDR1 SGHTA and CDR2 FQGNSA. This CDR3 region has 15 residues. The junction had 5 bases not matched to a gene; V was cut back by 4 bases and J by 5 bases. DNA for the CDR3: TGTGCCAGCAGCTCCCGTGGACAGGATAATTCACCCCTCCACTTT. It yields the protein CASSSRGQDNSPLHF.

This chain connects TRBV7-9 to TRBJ1-1; no clear D gene. Germline CDR1 reads SEHNR; CDR2 reads FQNEAQ (reference sequence). The CDR3 contains 15 residues. V was clipped by 5 bases and J by 1 base, with 14 bases between them. CDR3 sequence: CASSPATGRNTEAFF. The CDR3 DNA is TGTGCCAGCAGCCCCGCGACGGGAAGGAACACTGAAGCTTTCTTT.

This chain links TRBV5-5 with TRBJ2-3; 11 bases agree with TRBD2. The CDR3 loop spans 17 amino acids. CDR1 and CDR2 from the germline V gene are SGHKS and YYEKEE (reference sequence). V lost 4 bases and J lost 2; bases outside the gene matches: 9. The CDR3 loop is CASSRTLSGGDTDTQYF. CDR3 nucleotide sequence: TGTGCCAGCAGCCGGACCCTTAGCGGGGGGGACACAGATACGCAGTATTTT.

A few counts support this clone. The chain links TRBV18 to TRBJ2-2; D unresolved. V was cut by 1 base and J by 7 bases, with 7 bases left in between. This CDR3 is 13 amino acids long. Germline lookup yields CDR1 KGHSH and CDR2 LQKENI. DNA of the CDR3: TGTGCCAGCTCACCACTAGCTGACGGGGAGCTGTTTTTT. This translates into CASSPLADGELFF.

In DNA form, the CDR3 reads TGCGCCAGCAGCCAAGATAGCCAGGGGGGTAGTCAGCTGTTTTTT. Translation: CASSQDSQGGSQLFF. The V and J genes are TRBV4-3 and TRBJ2-2; D is possibly TRBD1 (7 bases). Germline V gene sequence: CDR1 LGHNA, CDR2 YSLEER. The CDR3 is made up of 15 amino acids. The V end was cut by 0 bases, the J end by 12 bases, with 17 bases between.

This CDR3 reads CASSRRQGREETQYF. CDR3 nucleotides: TGCGCCAGCAGCCGACGACAGGGACGAGAAGAGACCCAGTACTTC. V is TRBV5-1 and J is TRBJ2-5; 7 nucleotides match TRBD1. The CDR3 has 15 amino acids. Germline V gives CDR1 SGHRS, CDR2 YFSETQ. The V and J ends lost 4 bases and 3 bases, in that order; junction bases with no gene match: 9.

A single count supports this clone. This chain joins TRBV6-5 and TRBJ1-2, with TRBD1 matching 9 bases. The ends lost 6 bases at V and 4 bases at J; junction bases unmatched: 6. The CDR3 is 14 amino acids. Germline CDR1 reads MNHEY; CDR2 reads SVGAGI. CDR3 sequence: CASRLGQGVYGYTF. DNA of the CDR3: TGTGCCAGCAGGTTGGGACAGGGTGTCTATGGCTACACCTTC.

The chain combines TRBV18 with TRBJ1-3; possibly TRBD1 for D (5 bases). V was trimmed by 3 bases and J by 1 base, leaving 16 bases between them. Germline V gene lookup returns CDR1 KGHSH and CDR2 LQKENI. The CDR3 has 17 residues. In DNA, the CDR3 is TGTGCCAGCTCACCGGGGCGGGGCCGTGGATCTGGAAACACCATATATTTT. This encodes CASSPGRGRGSGNTIYF.

This chain joins TRBV6-1 and TRBJ1-2, with 8 bases matching TRBD1. This CDR3 region has 13 residues. V lost 5 bases to trimming and J lost 6 bases; unmatched junction nucleotides: 5. Germline CDR1 and CDR2: MNHNS and SASEGT. The CDR3 sequence is CASSSTGDDGYTF. The CDR3 region has the DNA TGTGCCAGCAGTTCGACAGGGGATGATGGCTACACCTTC.

This chain connects TRBV5-4 to TRBJ2-3; 9 nucleotides align to TRBD1. This CDR3 comprises 15 residues. The V and J ends lost 5 bases and 2 bases, in that order; junction bases with no gene match: 6. The germline V gene encodes CDR1 SGHNT and CDR2 YYREEE (reference sequence). CDR3 in DNA: TGTGCCAGCAGTCGAGGACAGGGGTTCACAGATACGCAGTATTTT. Translation gives CASSRGQGFTDTQYF.

The chain uses TRBV5-4 and TRBJ2-1; 8 bases line up with TRBD2. The CDR3 has 17 residues. The V segment lost 2 bases and the J segment 10 bases; nucleotides outside the gene matches: 17. CDR1 and CDR2 (germline): SGHNT, YYREEE (reference sequence). As DNA, the CDR3 is TGTGCCAGCAGCTTCCTGTCATTCCGGGGGGGCAGAGAGGAGCAGTTCTTC. The encoded protein is CASSFLSFRGGREEQFF.

The genes are TRBV4-2 and TRBJ2-6, with a tentative D call TRBD1 (5 bases). The germline gives CDR1 LGHNA, CDR2 YNFKEQ. Trimming shortened V by 4 bases and J by 1 base, and 11 bases separated the two germline ends. There are 16 residues in the CDR3. The DNA of the CDR3 is TGTGCCAGCAGCCCTCCTGGGGCTTCTGGGGCCAACGTCCTGACTTTC. This translates into CASSPPGASGANVLTF.

The genes are TRBV7-9 and TRBJ1-1; 8 bases line up with TRBD1. Unmatched junction bases numbered 12, after V lost 4 bases and J lost 5 bases. The CDR3 loop spans 16 amino acids. Germline values: CDR1 SEHNR, CDR2 FQNEAQ (reference sequence). The CDR3 protein is CASSSLEDRAGTEAFF. CDR3 nucleotides: TGTGCCAGCAGCTCCCTCGAGGACAGGGCGGGGACTGAAGCTTTCTTT.

The V and J genes are TRBV5-4 and TRBJ1-1; 8 nucleotides agree with TRBD1. J gave up 2 bases and V 5 bases, and 5 bases lay outside the gene matches. This CDR3 contains 14 residues. In germline, CDR1 is SGHNT, CDR2 YYREEE (reference sequence). The CDR3 sequence is CASRADRANTEAFF. In DNA, the CDR3 is TGTGCCAGCAGGGCGGACAGGGCCAACACTGAAGCTTTCTTT.

The CDR3 nucleotides are TGTGCCAGCAGCTTAGAAGCGGGGGTGGTCAATGAGCAGTTCTTC. Translation gives CASSLEAGVVNEQFF. The chain is built from TRBV7-6 and TRBJ2-1; 8 bases align to TRBD2. CDR1 is SGHVS, CDR2 FNYEAQ, per germline. Unmatched junction bases numbered 5, after V lost 1 base and J lost 6 bases. The CDR3 sequence is 15 residues long.

The chain is built from TRBV7-2 and TRBJ2-6; TRBD1 matches at 7 bases. V dropped 5 bases and J dropped 2; count of bases not matched to a gene: 15. Germline CDR1 and CDR2: SGHTA and FQGNSA. This CDR3 has 19 residues. CDR3 protein: CASSAGSRDSWAGANVLTF. The CDR3, as DNA: TGTGCCAGCAGCGCCGGTTCACGGGACAGCTGGGCTGGGGCCAACGTCCTGACTTTC.

This clone was counted between two and nine times. The chain combines TRBV7-9 with TRBJ2-1, with TRBD2 matching over 9 bases. V was pared by 4 bases and J by 12 bases, with 10 bases of the junction left unmatched. This CDR3 is 14 amino acids long. Germline CDR1 reads SEHNR; CDR2 reads FQNEAQ (reference sequence). The CDR3 DNA is TGTGCCAGCAGCTCAGCGGGGGGTCCGACTGGGCAGTTCTTC. It translates to CASSSAGGPTGQFF.

The chain recombines TRBV7-6 with TRBJ1-2, with 7 positions matching TRBD1. In germline, CDR1 is SGHVS, CDR2 FNYEAQ. The CDR3 loop spans 18 amino acids. The ends lost 1 base at V and 4 bases at J; junction bases unmatched: 15. The chain's CDR3 is CASSLEAPRTGHFYGYTF. The CDR3 DNA sequence: TGTGCCAGCAGCTTAGAAGCCCCCAGGACAGGCCATTTCTATGGCTACACCTTC. Based on the CDR3 plus reference TRBV7-6 and TRBJ1-2, the full variable domain is GAGVSQSPRYKVTKRGQDVALRCDPISGHVSLYWYRQALGQGPEFLTYFNYEAQQDKSGLPNDRFSAERPEGSISTLTIQRTEQRDSAMYRCASSLEAPRTGHFYGYTFGSGTRLTVV.

The rearrangement uses TRBV20-1 and TRBJ2-2; D gene unclear. The CDR3 consists of 11 residues. V lost 8 bases and J 8 bases, leaving 12 bases between the germline ends. The V gene's germline CDR1 is DFQATT and CDR2 SNEGSKA (reference sequence). Here the CDR3 reads CSTLIDGELFF. In DNA, the CDR3 is TGCAGTACCCTGATAGATGGGGAGCTGTTTTTT.

J is TRBJ2-3 and V is TRBV5-1; tentatively, D is TRBD1 (6 bases). Germline V gene sequence: CDR1 SGHRS, CDR2 YFSETQ. V was trimmed by 0 bases and J by 1 base, leaving 15 bases between them. The CDR3 has 17 amino acids. The CDR3 DNA reads as TGCGCCAGCAGCTTGGGAGCCCGCAGGGGCGGCACAGATACGCAGTATTTT. Translating it yields CASSLGARRGGTDTQYF. The whole variable domain, filled in from reference TRBV5-1 and TRBJ2-3, reads KAGVTQTPRYLIKTRGQQVTLSCSPISGHRSVSWYQQTPGQGLQFLFEYFSETQRNKGNFPGRFSGRQFSNSRSEMNVSTLELGDSALYLCASSLGARRGGTDTQYFGPGTRLTVL.

J is TRBJ2-4 and V is TRBV7-2, with 9 nucleotides matching TRBD1. This CDR3 is 16 amino acids long. The germline CDR1 and CDR2 sequences are SGHTA and FQGNSA. V lost 5 bases and J lost 7; bases outside the gene matches: 12. Here the CDR3 reads CASSLRTGDRFNIQYF. CDR3 coding DNA: TGTGCCAGCAGCCTCCGGACAGGGGATAGGTTCAACATTCAGTACTTC.